A single sample is the source of the 21 T cell receptor beta chains below, sequenced in a study of blood T cell repertoires in COVID-19. The repertoire was sequenced with immunoSEQ multiplex PCR; TCRdb's copy has only in-frame clones and lacks some. This table holds 110,000 to 150,000 clones, 75% to 90% found once. The source material was peripheral blood. The receptors here all came from a woman over 75 with acute or convalescent COVID-19.

The chain has TRBV10-2 and TRBJ2-1; TRBD2 matches at 8 bases. The germline CDR1 and CDR2 sequences are WSHSY and SAAADI. The length of the CDR3 is 14 residues. V was clipped by 7 bases and J by 10 bases; unmatched bases: 12. The CDR3 loop reads CASNPGGVPWEQFF. The CDR3 DNA reads TGCGCCAGCAACCCCGGGGGGGTCCCTTGGGAGCAGTTCTTC.

This chain's CDR3 is CASSTTVNTEAFF. CDR3 nucleotides: TGTGCCAGCAGCACGACAGTGAACACTGAAGCTTTCTTT. The rearrangement links TRBV5-8 to TRBJ1-1, with D possibly matching TRBD1 (5 bases). Trimming took off 4 bases at V and 0 bases at J, with 7 bases between the two ends. Germline V gene lookup returns CDR1 SGHTS and CDR2 YDEGEE. The CDR3 extends over 13 amino acids.

The chain recombines TRBV24-1 with TRBJ2-5; D call uncertain. The CDR3 is 12 amino acids. CDR1 KGHDR and CDR2 SFDVKD come from the germline V gene. The ends were cut back, 6 bases at V and 2 bases at J, with 6 bases in the middle. The CDR3 is CATSLLQETQYF. CDR3 in DNA: TGTGCCACCAGTTTACTACAAGAGACCCAGTACTTC.

This clone was counted once. The chain combines TRBV28 with TRBJ2-7; 10 nucleotides line up with TRBD1. Germline V gene lookup returns CDR1 MDHEN and CDR2 SYDVKM. The trim removed 4 bases at V and 2 bases at J, leaving 5 bases unmatched. This CDR3 contains 15 residues. CDR3 sequence: CASSSGTGETYEQYF. CDR3 nucleotides: TGTGCCAGCAGTTCCGGGACAGGGGAAACCTACGAGCAGTACTTC.

In its sample, this clone was seen once. The chain has TRBV30 and TRBJ1-4; weak D call: TRBD1 (5 bases). This CDR3 is built from 16 residues. Trimming removed 2 bases from V and 3 bases from J, with 16 bases in between. Germline assignment: CDR1 GTSNPN and CDR2 SVGIG (reference sequence). CDR3 loop: CAWSKGAGVANEKLFF. In DNA form, the CDR3 reads TGTGCCTGGAGTAAAGGGGCCGGTGTAGCTAATGAAAAACTGTTTTTT.

The rearrangement joins TRBV5-1 to TRBJ2-5; perhaps TRBD1 as D (6 bases). Germline V gives CDR1 SGHRS, CDR2 YFSETQ. The CDR3 extends over 9 amino acids. Trimming shortened V by 8 bases and J by 10 bases, and 9 bases separated the two germline ends. The CDR3 sequence is CASGGLQYF. CDR3 nucleotide sequence: TGCGCCAGTGGGGGCCTCCAGTACTTC.

This chain uses TRBV5-8 with TRBJ2-7, with D uncertain. Germline CDR1 SGHTS, CDR2 YDEGEE. V was cut by 1 base and J by 2 bases, with 10 bases left in between. There are 14 residues in the CDR3. This CDR3 is CASSLQPGTYEQYF. CDR3 bases: TGTGCCAGCAGCTTGCAGCCAGGCACCTACGAGCAGTACTTC. The complete variable domain, with remaining parts taken from reference TRBV5-8 and TRBJ2-7, reads EAGVTQSPTHLIKTRGQQATLRCSPISGHTSVYWYQQALGLGLQFLLWYDEGEERNRGNFPPRFSGRQFPNYSSELNVNALELEDSALYLCASSLQPGTYEQYFGPGTRLTVT.

This clone has a single count. The V gene is TRBV2, the J gene TRBJ1-4; 9 nucleotides match TRBD1. Per germline, CDR1 SNHLY and CDR2 FYNNEI. The CDR3 loop spans 14 amino acids. The V gene end was trimmed by 6 bases and the J gene end by 5 bases; junction bases not matched to a gene: 4. The CDR3, as DNA: TGTGCCAGCAGCTTCGACAGGGGGAATGAAAAACTGTTTTTT. It codes for CASSFDRGNEKLFF.

This clone turned up a few times. J is TRBJ2-2 and V is TRBV5-1, with 9 bases lining up with TRBD1. The CDR3 is 15 residues long. V trimming: 4 bases; J trimming: 7 bases; junction bases outside the gene matches: 8. Per germline, CDR1 SGHRS and CDR2 YFSETQ. For the CDR3, the DNA is TGCGCCAGCAGCCGATGGACAGGGGCCGGCGGGGAGCTGTTTTTT. It encodes CASSRWTGAGGELFF.

The rearrangement uses TRBV7-2 and TRBJ2-5; 8 positions match TRBD2. The germline V gene encodes CDR1 SGHTA and CDR2 FQGNSA. Trimming removed 3 bases from V and 5 bases from J; junction bases left unmatched: 14. The CDR3 loop spans 17 amino acids. This chain's CDR3 is CASSLGGGITGAETQYF. CDR3 nucleotides: TGTGCCAGCAGCTTGGGCGGGGGGATCACGGGCGCGGAGACCCAGTACTTC. Variable domain in full (rest from reference TRBV7-2 and TRBJ2-5): GAGVSQSPSNKVTEKGKDVELRCDPISGHTALYWYRQSLGQGLEFLIYFQGNSAPDKSGLPSDRFSAERTGGSVSTLTIQRTQQEDSAVYLCASSLGGGITGAETQYFGPGTRLLVL.

The gene calls are TRBV28 and TRBJ1-3; possibly TRBD1 for D (6 bases). Trimming took off 5 bases at V and 0 bases at J, with 20 bases between the two ends. CDR3 length: 18 amino acids. Germline loops: CDR1 MDHEN, CDR2 SYDVKM. This CDR3 reads CASSPRPRQANSGNTIYF. The CDR3 coding sequence is TGTGCCAGCAGTCCCAGACCAAGACAGGCTAACTCTGGAAACACCATATATTTT. The whole variable domain, remainder taken from reference TRBV28 and TRBJ1-3, is DVKVTQSSRYLVKRTGEKVFLECVQDMDHENMFWYRQDPGLGLRLIYFSYDVKMKEKGDIPEGYSVSREKKERFSLILESASTNQTSMYLCASSPRPRQANSGNTIYFGEGSWLTVV.

The J gene is TRBJ1-3, the V gene TRBV20-1, with D possibly being TRBD1 (5 bases). The CDR3 covers 11 residues. Trimming shortened V by 5 bases and J by 8 bases, and 10 bases separated the two germline ends. Germline V gene lookup returns CDR1 DFQATT and CDR2 SNEGSKA (reference sequence). In DNA form, the CDR3 reads TGCAGTGCTTATTCAGGGCACACCATATATTTT. Translating it yields CSAYSGHTIYF.

V and J are TRBV6-5 and TRBJ2-3; TRBD1 aligns across 8 bases. CDR3 length: 15 amino acids. Germline CDR1 MNHEY, CDR2 SVGAGI. Trimming removed 8 bases from V and 2 bases from J; junction bases left unmatched: 9. This chain's CDR3 is CASLDRDRITDTQYF. The CDR3 nucleotides read TGTGCCAGCTTGGATAGGGACAGGATCACAGATACGCAGTATTTT.

This clone turned up a few times. The V and J genes are TRBV5-1 and TRBJ1-1; tentatively, D is TRBD1 (6 bases). Germline CDR1 SGHRS, CDR2 YFSETQ. The CDR3 has 14 residues. V was pared by 4 bases and J by 5 bases, with 15 bases between. The CDR3 DNA reads as TGCGCCAGCAGCCCATCCGCACAGGGAACTGAAGCTTTCTTT. Translating it yields CASSPSAQGTEAFF.

J is TRBJ2-5 and V is TRBV29-1, with D maybe TRBD2 (6 bases). This CDR3 has 14 residues. The germline V gene has CDR1 SQVTM and CDR2 ANQGSEA. The V end lost 0 bases, the J end lost 7 bases, and 15 bases lay between the germline ends. The CDR3 here is CSVEDGTALGTQYF. The CDR3 nucleotides are TGCAGCGTTGAAGATGGGACTGCCCTCGGGACCCAGTACTTC.

The CDR3 region has the DNA TGCGCCAGCATGGTGGGGACATCCGAAGAGACCCAGTACTTC. Protein product: CASMVGTSEETQYF. The V call is TRBV5-1, the J call TRBJ2-5, with a tentative D call TRBD1 (6 bases). Germline V gene sequence: CDR1 SGHRS, CDR2 YFSETQ. The V end lost 6 bases, the J end lost 3 bases, and 15 bases lay between the germline ends. This CDR3 has 14 residues.

The chain recombines TRBV29-1 with TRBJ1-2; TRBD1 matches at 10 bases. CDR3 length: 13 residues. Germline V gene lookup returns CDR1 SQVTM and CDR2 ANQGSEA. After removal of 8 bases from V and 2 bases from J, the junction contained 5 bases not matched to a gene. In nucleotides, the CDR3 is TGCAGCCACCGGGACAGGGGAAACTATGGCTACACCTTC. It specifies CSHRDRGNYGYTF.

The rearrangement joins TRBV20-1 to TRBJ1-1; D not certain. This CDR3 spans 12 amino acids. Germline loops: CDR1 DFQATT, CDR2 SNEGSKA (reference sequence). V lost 3 bases, J lost 7 bases, and 12 bases lay in between. The CDR3 bases are TGCAGTGCTAGTGATTTGGCCCATGAAGCTTTCTTT. It specifies CSASDLAHEAFF.

The V gene is TRBV7-9, the J gene TRBJ2-3; TRBD2 matches at 11 bases. The CDR3 extends over 15 amino acids. In germline, CDR1 is SEHNR, CDR2 FQNEAQ (reference sequence). V lost 4 bases, J lost 4 bases, and 4 bases stayed unmatched. This CDR3 is CASSYLAGGSDTQYF. The CDR3 DNA reads TGTGCCAGCAGCTATCTAGCGGGGGGCTCAGATACGCAGTATTTT.

V gene TRBV5-4 combines with J gene TRBJ1-1; 9 bases line up with TRBD1. There are 15 residues in the CDR3. The junction had 2 bases not matched to a gene; V was cut back by 1 base and J by 1 base. The germline V gene encodes CDR1 SGHNT and CDR2 YYREEE (reference sequence). The CDR3 here is CASSLQGQGNTEAFF. CDR3 bases: TGTGCCAGCAGCTTGCAGGGACAGGGGAACACTGAAGCTTTCTTT. The full variable domain, its missing parts supplied by reference TRBV5-4 and TRBJ1-1, is ETGVTQSPTHLIKTRGQQVTLRCSSQSGHNTVSWYQQALGQGPQFIFQYYREEENGRGNFPPRFSGLQFPNYSSELNVNALELDDSALYLCASSLQGQGNTEAFFGQGTRLTVV.

This sequence joins TRBV5-8 and TRBJ1-1; TRBD1 might be the D (6 bases). Trimming removed 3 bases from V and 1 base from J, with 13 bases in between. The CDR3 totals 15 residues. Germline-derived CDR1 and CDR2 are SGHTS and YDEGEE. The CDR3 DNA sequence: TGTGCCAGCAGCTCCCCGGGACACAGGAACACTGAAGCTTTCTTT. The encoded protein is CASSSPGHRNTEAFF. The complete variable domain, with remaining parts taken from reference TRBV5-8 and TRBJ1-1, reads EAGVTQSPTHLIKTRGQQATLRCSPISGHTSVYWYQQALGLGLQFLLWYDEGEERNRGNFPPRFSGRQFPNYSSELNVNALELEDSALYLCASSSPGHRNTEAFFGQGTRLTVV.